This is a list of T cell receptor beta chains from one sample in a study of cytomegalovirus exposure and HLA in healthy donors. Repertoires were generated with immunoSEQ multiplex PCR, while TCRdb's copy carries only in-frame clones and drops some. The sample lists under 200,000 clones, around four fifths occurring once. Sample: PBMCs. Receptors originate from a woman younger than 45 in good health and CMV-seronegative. CDR3s include the opening cysteine and the closing phenylalanine or tryptophan. A D gene is named only where the DNA matches it firmly. Where a row states a size, it is once, few, many or the class of an expanded clone; other rows omit it.

clone_size	v_call	d_call	j_call	cdr3_nt	cdr3_aa
-	TRBV19	TRBD2	TRBJ2-5	TGTGCCAGTAGTATTTTTGGGGGGGAACAAGAGACCCAGTACTTC	CASSIFGGEQETQYF
-	TRBV29-1	TRBD1	TRBJ1-2	TGCAGCGTGTCACCCGGGACAGGGTTCGGCTACACCTTC	CSVSPGTGFGYTF
-	TRBV11-2	TRBD2	TRBJ2-3	TGTGCCAGCAGCTTCTCCTTCAGCGGGAGATCAGATACGCAGTATTTT	CASSFSFSGRSDTQYF
-	TRBV5-5	TRBD1	TRBJ2-2	TGTGCCAGCAGCTCGGACAGGGAGCGAATTAAGGACACCGGGGAGCTGTTTTTT	CASSSDRERIKDTGELFF
-	TRBV5-1	TRBD1	TRBJ2-7	TGCGCCAGCAGCTTGGGGGACAGGGATTTCTACGAGCAGTACTTC	CASSLGDRDFYEQYF
-	TRBV9	TRBD2	TRBJ2-1	TGTGCCAGCAGCGGGGGGGGACTAGCGGGGGCTGTTGCCTACAATGAGCAGTTCTTC	CASSGGGLAGAVAYNEQFF
-	TRBV6-6	-	TRBJ1-2	TGTGCCAGCAGTTACTCGAACACAGGGACTAACTATGGCTACACCTTC	CASSYSNTGTNYGYTF
-	TRBV5-1	TRBD2	TRBJ2-7	TGCGCCAGCAGCTTCCTAGCGGGGCTCTACGAGCAGTACTTC	CASSFLAGLYEQYF
once	TRBV6-5	TRBD1	TRBJ2-7	TGTGCCAGCAGACAACCGGGACAGTCTTACGAGCAGTACTTC	CASRQPGQSYEQYF
-	TRBV11-1	-	TRBJ1-1	TGTGCCAGCAGCTTAAAAGTTGCCGACTGGGGGAGGTTGAACACTGAAGCTTTCTTT	CASSLKVADWGRLNTEAFF
-	TRBV11-2	TRBD2	TRBJ2-1	TGTGCCAGCAGCTTAGTTAGCGGGGGGGCCTACAATGAGCAGTTCTTC	CASSLVSGGAYNEQFF
-	TRBV4-1	-	TRBJ1-5	TGCGCCAGCAGCCAAGAAGAGGCGCTAGTTGGAGCCCAGCATTTT	CASSQEEALVGAQHF
few	TRBV7-9	-	TRBJ2-1	TGTGCCAGCAGTGATACCTCGACAGGATGGACCTACAATGAGCAGTTCTTC	CASSDTSTGWTYNEQFF
-	TRBV15	-	TRBJ1-1	TGTGCCACCAGCAGACTCTCCGGAGGGAACACTGAAGCTTTCTTT	CATSRLSGGNTEAFF
few	TRBV5-4	TRBD1	TRBJ2-5	TGTGCCAGCAGCTTGCCGGACAGGGTGGAGACCCAGTACTTC	CASSLPDRVETQYF
-	TRBV15	TRBD2	TRBJ2-2	TGTGCCACCAGCAGTGGGGGACTAGATTGGGCCGGGGAGCTGTTTTTT	CATSSGGLDWAGELFF
-	TRBV5-1	TRBD1	TRBJ1-4	TGCGCCAGCAGCCCCCTCGGGACAGTGAATGAAAAACTGTTTTTT	CASSPLGTVNEKLFF
few	TRBV6-4	-	TRBJ2-3	TGTGCCAGCAGCCCGTTAGCGAGCACAGATACGCAGTATTTT	CASSPLASTDTQYF
few	TRBV5-4	-	TRBJ1-2	TGTGCCAGCAGCTTGTTAAGAGGGGGCTATGGCTACACCTTC	CASSLLRGGYGYTF
-	TRBV2	-	TRBJ2-4	TGTGCCAGCAGTGGGAACTATCTAGCCAAAAACATTCAGTACTTC	CASSGNYLAKNIQYF
-	TRBV5-1	TRBD2	TRBJ2-7	TGCGCCAGCAAACTCTCGGGACTACAAGGCGAGCAGTACTTC	CASKLSGLQGEQYF
-	TRBV28	-	TRBJ2-5	TGTGCCAGCGGGGGGAGTCAAGAGACCCAGTACTTC	CASGGSQETQYF
-	TRBV18	TRBD2	TRBJ2-1	TGTGCCAGCTCACTTCCAGCGGGGGCACCCTACAATGAGCAGTTCTTC	CASSLPAGAPYNEQFF
-	TRBV28	TRBD1	TRBJ1-5	TGTGCCAGCAAAAGGGGGACAGCCCGTGGTCAGCCCCAGCATTTT	CASKRGTARGQPQHF
few	TRBV28	-	TRBJ1-1	TGTGCCAGCAGGGGGCGGACTGAAGCTTTCTTT	CASRGRTEAFF
-	TRBV7-9	TRBD2	TRBJ2-7	TGTTCCAGCAGCTTATCCGGGGGGAGATCCTACGAGCAGTACTTC	CSSSLSGGRSYEQYF
once	TRBV7-9	TRBD1	TRBJ2-4	TGTGCCAGCAGCTTAGTCCGACAGGGGGGAATTCAGTACTTC	CASSLVRQGGIQYF
-	TRBV4-1	-	TRBJ2-3	TGCGCCAGCAGCCAAGATCCAGGCGGGAGCACAGATACGCAGTATTTT	CASSQDPGGSTDTQYF
once	TRBV29-1	TRBD2	TRBJ2-5	TGCAGCACCACGCGGGGGAGGGGAGAGACCCAGTACTTC	CSTTRGRGETQYF
-	TRBV10-3	TRBD1	TRBJ1-6	TGTGCCATCAGCGACAGGGTAACCTATAATTCACCCCTCCACTTT	CAISDRVTYNSPLHF
-	TRBV19	-	TRBJ1-2	TGTGCCAGTATCGGTCCTACAGGTGGCTACACCTTC	CASIGPTGGYTF
-	TRBV5-1	TRBD1	TRBJ1-2	TGCGCCAGCAGCTGGACAGGGTTGGACTATGGCTACACCTTC	CASSWTGLDYGYTF
-	TRBV16	-	TRBJ1-1	TGTGCCAGCAGCCAATCGGGGGAGGAGGCTGAAGCTTTCTTT	CASSQSGEEAEAFF
-	TRBV27	-	TRBJ2-3	TGTGCCAGCAGTCTCCAGCGTAAAGATACGCAGTATTTT	CASSLQRKDTQYF
-	TRBV7-9	TRBD2	TRBJ2-5	TGTGCCAGCAGCTCACTAGCGGGGGGGACCCAGTACTTC	CASSSLAGGTQYF
-	TRBV29-1	TRBD1	TRBJ1-2	TGCAGCGTTAAACTCTCAGGGGGCGACCGCTATGGCTACACCTTC	CSVKLSGGDRYGYTF
-	TRBV2	-	TRBJ2-7	TGTGCCAGCAGTGAAGCGTCCCAGTCCTACGAGCAGTACTTC	CASSEASQSYEQYF
-	TRBV7-9	-	TRBJ1-1	TGTGCCAGCAGTCCCAGGCTGAATGAAGCTTTCTTT	CASSPRLNEAFF
-	TRBV5-1	TRBD1	TRBJ2-1	TGCGCCAGCAGTGGGGGACAGAGAATCTACAATGAGCAGTTCTTC	CASSGGQRIYNEQFF
few	TRBV5-6	TRBD1	TRBJ2-7	TGTGCCAGCAGCCCAACCCGACAGGGATTGTGGAGCGAGCAGTACTTC	CASSPTRQGLWSEQYF
once	TRBV6-1	TRBD1	TRBJ1-1	TGTGCCAGTCACAGGGGGCAGGACACTGAAGCTTTCTTT	CASHRGQDTEAFF
-	TRBV25-1	-	TRBJ2-7	TGTGCCAGCAGACCCCAGGGTATGAACGAGCAGTACTTC	CASRPQGMNEQYF
-	TRBV5-4	TRBD1	TRBJ2-7	TGTGCCAGCAGCACCGGGACAGGGCTCTACGAGCAGTACTTC	CASSTGTGLYEQYF
-	TRBV13	TRBD1	TRBJ1-2	TGTGCCAGCAGCTCAGGCCCCACAGGGGACCATAGTCTTGGCTACACCTTC	CASSSGPTGDHSLGYTF
-	TRBV29-1	TRBD2	TRBJ2-1	TGCAGCGTTGAAGGGGAGTGGGCGGGGGGCGGTTACAATGAGCAGTTCTTC	CSVEGEWAGGGYNEQFF
-	TRBV6-4	TRBD1	TRBJ1-6	TGTGCCAGCAGTGTCGGGGACAGCTCTTATTCACCCCTCCACTTT	CASSVGDSSYSPLHF
-	TRBV6-5	TRBD1	TRBJ1-2	TGTGCCAGCAGCACAGGGGGCGTCGACTATGGCTACACCTTC	CASSTGGVDYGYTF
-	TRBV5-1	-	TRBJ2-5	TGCGCCAGCAGCTTTGGGAGCGCGGGACCCCAAGAGACCCAGTACTTC	CASSFGSAGPQETQYF
-	TRBV7-2	TRBD1	TRBJ2-3	TGTGCCAGCAGCCTTGCCGGGACAGGGAGGAGCACAGATACGCAGTATTTT	CASSLAGTGRSTDTQYF
-	TRBV2	TRBD2	TRBJ2-3	TGTGCCAGCATTTCACTAGCGGCGGGCCGTGGCACAGATACGCAGTATTTT	CASISLAAGRGTDTQYF
once	TRBV6-1	-	TRBJ2-2	TGTGCCAGCAGTGATGGGACAACCCACACCGGGGAGCTGTTTTTT	CASSDGTTHTGELFF
-	TRBV5-1	-	TRBJ1-6	TGCGCCAGCAGCTTGGAAGCAGGGGCAGGTTCACCCCTCCACTTT	CASSLEAGAGSPLHF
-	TRBV21-1	-	TRBJ1-1	TGTGCCAGCGGTTCCCGAGCGACAGGCAACACTGAAGCTTTCTTT	CASGSRATGNTEAFF
-	TRBV21-1	-	TRBJ1-1	TGTGCCAGCCGGACCGGACAGGGTTTCGCTGAAGCTTTCTTT	CASRTGQGFAEAFF
-	TRBV2	-	TRBJ2-5	TGTGCCAGCAGTGAAGCTCGCCCTGTGGAGGAGACCCAGTACTTC	CASSEARPVEETQYF
-	TRBV6-5	TRBD1	TRBJ1-5	TGTGCCAGCAGGGCCTCAGGGGGCTATCAGCCCCAGCATTTT	CASRASGGYQPQHF
-	TRBV2	TRBD1	TRBJ2-7	TGTGCCAGCAGTGAATACCGGACAGGGGGCTACGAGCAGTACTTC	CASSEYRTGGYEQYF